The rows below give T cell receptor beta chains drawn from one sample of a study of T-cell memory formation after mild COVID-19. A single record per CDR3 protein comes from TCRdb applying MiXCR to the 5' RACE reads. The table includes roughly 160,000 distinct CDR3 sequences, around 10% detected once. The sample was PBMCs or a T cell subset sorted from them (not recorded which). The receptors shown here come from a man younger than 35 who had mild COVID-19 (a few samples of this study predate the infection). Cell type and time point are not known. CDR3s include the opening cysteine and the closing phenylalanine or tryptophan. A D gene is named only where the DNA matches it firmly. Only part of the rows carry a size: once, few, many, or a class if the clone is expanded.

V: TRBV29-1; size: few; D: -; J: TRBJ2-3; DNA: TGCAGCGTTTTTCGGGGGACCATAGATACGCAGTATTTT; CDR3: CSVFRGTIDTQYF
V: TRBV6-2/TRBV6-3; size: few; D: -; J: TRBJ2-3; DNA: TGTGCCAGCAGAGACCTCCGGACAGCCTTCACAGATACGCAGTATTTT; CDR3: CASRDLRTAFTDTQYF
V: TRBV20-1; size: few; D: TRBD1; J: TRBJ1-5; DNA: TGCAGTGCATCGGACAGGGTAGGCCATCAGCCCCAGCATTTT; CDR3: CSASDRVGHQPQHF
V: TRBV12-3/TRBV12-4; size: few; D: TRBD2; J: TRBJ2-3; DNA: TGTGCCAGCAGTTGGGCGGGGGGGTTCATGAATACGCAGTATTTT; CDR3: CASSWAGGFMNTQYF
V: TRBV4-1; size: -; D: TRBD2; J: TRBJ2-3; DNA: TGCGCCAGCAGCCAAGATAGAGTAGCGGGGGCCACAGATACGCAGTATTTT; CDR3: CASSQDRVAGATDTQYF
V: TRBV5-4; size: -; D: -; J: TRBJ2-3; DNA: TGTGCCAGCAGCTTGGCCGATGCGGCATATACGCAGTATTTT; CDR3: CASSLADAAYTQYF
V: TRBV7-3; size: few; D: TRBD1; J: TRBJ2-1; DNA: TGTGCCAGCAGCTGGGGACAGGGCAATGAGCAGTTCTTC; CDR3: CASSWGQGNEQFF
V: TRBV5-1; size: -; D: -; J: TRBJ2-5; DNA: TGCGCCAGCAGCATCGGGCTTAATCACGGGGAGACCCAGTACTTC; CDR3: CASSIGLNHGETQYF
V: TRBV7-9; size: -; D: -; J: TRBJ1-1; DNA: TGTGCCAGCAGCTTAGCAATGGGAGGGGCGGCTTTCTTT; CDR3: CASSLAMGGAAFF
V: TRBV7-2; size: once; D: -; J: TRBJ1-1; DNA: TGTGCCAGCAGCGCTAAGCGGGGAGAGACTGAAGCTTTCTTT; CDR3: CASSAKRGETEAFF
V: TRBV29-1; size: many; D: TRBD2; J: TRBJ2-1; DNA: TGCAGCGTTCCGGGGGGATACACGTACAATGAGCAGTTCTTC; CDR3: CSVPGGYTYNEQFF
V: TRBV20-1; size: -; D: -; J: TRBJ2-3; DNA: TGCAGTGCTAGAGTGGGGGCTGATACGCAGTATTTT; CDR3: CSARVGADTQYF
V: TRBV5-1; size: many; D: -; J: TRBJ1-1; DNA: TGCGCCAGCAGCTCGGAGTGGGGAGTCAGGCTTGGTATGAGCACTGAAGCTTTCTTT; CDR3: CASSSEWGVRLGMSTEAFF
V: TRBV10-3; size: -; D: -; J: TRBJ2-4; DNA: TGTGCCATCAGTGAAGAACGTTCTGCCAAAAACATTCAGTACTTC; CDR3: CAISEERSAKNIQYF
V: TRBV5-6; size: few; D: TRBD2; J: TRBJ2-1; DNA: TGTGCCAGCAGCTTGGACAGCGGGGGGCGAAGATACAATGAGCAGTTCTTC; CDR3: CASSLDSGGRRYNEQFF
V: TRBV11-1; size: many; D: -; J: TRBJ2-5; DNA: TGTGCCAGCAGCTTAGTTAGCGGCGATCAAGAGACCCAGTACTTC; CDR3: CASSLVSGDQETQYF
V: TRBV7-3; size: few; D: TRBD1; J: TRBJ2-1; DNA: TGTGCCAGCAGCTTAAACCAGGGGGCAATCTTCAATGAGCAGTTCTTC; CDR3: CASSLNQGAIFNEQFF
V: TRBV10-2; size: -; D: -; J: TRBJ1-5; DNA: TGCGCCAGCAGTGAGTCACATAGCAATCAGCCCCAGCATTTT; CDR3: CASSESHSNQPQHF
V: TRBV4-3; size: -; D: -; J: TRBJ2-7; DNA: TGCGCCAGCAGCCTGGCGGGGGCCCCCTCCTACGAGCAGTACTTC; CDR3: CASSLAGAPSYEQYF
V: TRBV7-3; size: -; D: -; J: TRBJ2-3; DNA: TGTGCCAGCAGCTTATACGCTTCAAAGACAGATACGCAGTATTTT; CDR3: CASSLYASKTDTQYF
V: TRBV5-1; size: -; D: -; J: TRBJ1-2; DNA: TGCGCCAGCAGCTTGGCCGGGGGACACTCTAAAGGCTACACCTTC; CDR3: CASSLAGGHSKGYTF
V: TRBV7-2; size: few; D: TRBD2; J: TRBJ2-3; DNA: TGTGCCAGCAGCTCTAGCGGGGGGCACACAGATACGCAGTATTTT; CDR3: CASSSSGGHTDTQYF
V: TRBV4-3; size: -; D: TRBD2; J: TRBJ2-1; DNA: TGCGCCAGCAGCCATCTTAGCGGGGGGGCCGGGAATGAGCAGTTCTTC; CDR3: CASSHLSGGAGNEQFF
V: TRBV4-2; size: few; D: -; J: TRBJ1-5; DNA: TGTGCCAGCAGCCAAGGACCTTGGGCTCAGCCCCAGCATTTT; CDR3: CASSQGPWAQPQHF
V: TRBV6-2/TRBV6-3; size: many; D: TRBD1; J: TRBJ2-7; DNA: TGTGCCACTACGGACAGGGGAGGCTACGAGCAGTACTTC; CDR3: CATTDRGGYEQYF
V: TRBV29-1; size: -; D: -; J: TRBJ1-2; DNA: TGCAGCGCCCAGATCGGCCCCCTTGGCTACACCTTC; CDR3: CSAQIGPLGYTF
V: TRBV10-3; size: many; D: TRBD1; J: TRBJ2-5; DNA: TGTGCCACCGAACAGGGGTATCAAGAGACCCAGTACTTC; CDR3: CATEQGYQETQYF
V: TRBV4-1; size: -; D: -; J: TRBJ1-5; DNA: TGCGCCAGCAGCCAAGAGGGGGGGGCTGGCAATCAGCCCCAGCATTTT; CDR3: CASSQEGGAGNQPQHF
V: TRBV11-2; size: -; D: TRBD2; J: TRBJ2-1; DNA: TGTGCCAGCAGCCCACGCAACGGGGGGTCGTCGTTCTTC; CDR3: CASSPRNGGSSFF
V: TRBV20-1; size: -; D: -; J: TRBJ2-3; DNA: TGCAGCTTCTCCGAGTCGGGCACAGATACGCAGTATTTT; CDR3: CSFSESGTDTQYF
V: TRBV7-2; size: few; D: TRBD2; J: TRBJ2-3; DNA: TGTGCCAGCAGCCCCGGACTAGCGGGGGAGGCAGATACGCAGTATTTT; CDR3: CASSPGLAGEADTQYF
V: TRBV28; size: few; D: TRBD2; J: TRBJ2-1; DNA: TGTGCCAGCAGTCTGGGGTGGACTAGCGGCGAGCAGTTCTTC; CDR3: CASSLGWTSGEQFF
V: TRBV14; size: -; D: -; J: TRBJ1-4; DNA: TGTGCCAGCAGCGGGGCCCGAAATGAAAAACTGTTTTTT; CDR3: CASSGARNEKLFF
V: TRBV4-3; size: -; D: TRBD1; J: TRBJ1-3; DNA: TGCGCCAGCAGCCAAGATGAACAGGGGGCGAACACCATATATTTT; CDR3: CASSQDEQGANTIYF
V: TRBV5-1; size: -; D: TRBD1; J: TRBJ1-6; DNA: TGCGCCAGCAGCACCGGGACAGGGAGGTCACCCCTCCACTTT; CDR3: CASSTGTGRSPLHF
V: TRBV5-1; size: many; D: -; J: TRBJ1-4; DNA: TGCGCCAGCAGCTTGGCCAGCCAGGAGGGAGAAAAACTGTTTTTT; CDR3: CASSLASQEGEKLFF
V: TRBV7-2; size: many; D: TRBD2; J: TRBJ2-3; DNA: TGTGCCAGCAGCCCCATACCCGGGACTAGCGGGGGGCCCTACTCCACAGATACGCAGTATTTT; CDR3: CASSPIPGTSGGPYSTDTQYF
V: TRBV6-2/TRBV6-3; size: -; D: -; J: TRBJ2-1; DNA: TGTGCCAGCAGTTACTCCCTGACAGGAGGGACTTACTTC; CDR3: CASSYSLTGGTYF
V: TRBV2; size: once; D: -; J: TRBJ1-5; DNA: TGTGCCAGCAAGGCCCGGGAGTATCAGCCCCAGCATTTT; CDR3: CASKAREYQPQHF
V: TRBV25-1; size: few; D: -; J: TRBJ1-3; DNA: TGTGCCAGCAGTGAATTATACTCTGGAAACACCATATATTTT; CDR3: CASSELYSGNTIYF
V: TRBV12-3/TRBV12-4; size: few; D: TRBD1; J: TRBJ1-6; DNA: TGTGCCAGCAGTTTAGATCAGGGGGCGAATTATCCACCCCTCCACTTT; CDR3: CASSLDQGANYPPLHF
V: TRBV27; size: -; D: -; J: TRBJ2-1; DNA: TGTGCCAGCAGTTTCGGGGACTTTAACAATGAGCAGTTCTTC; CDR3: CASSFGDFNNEQFF
V: TRBV4-2; size: many; D: -; J: TRBJ2-6; DNA: TGTGCCAGCAGCCTCCGAGGCACGGACTCTGGGGCCAACGTCCTGACTTTC; CDR3: CASSLRGTDSGANVLTF